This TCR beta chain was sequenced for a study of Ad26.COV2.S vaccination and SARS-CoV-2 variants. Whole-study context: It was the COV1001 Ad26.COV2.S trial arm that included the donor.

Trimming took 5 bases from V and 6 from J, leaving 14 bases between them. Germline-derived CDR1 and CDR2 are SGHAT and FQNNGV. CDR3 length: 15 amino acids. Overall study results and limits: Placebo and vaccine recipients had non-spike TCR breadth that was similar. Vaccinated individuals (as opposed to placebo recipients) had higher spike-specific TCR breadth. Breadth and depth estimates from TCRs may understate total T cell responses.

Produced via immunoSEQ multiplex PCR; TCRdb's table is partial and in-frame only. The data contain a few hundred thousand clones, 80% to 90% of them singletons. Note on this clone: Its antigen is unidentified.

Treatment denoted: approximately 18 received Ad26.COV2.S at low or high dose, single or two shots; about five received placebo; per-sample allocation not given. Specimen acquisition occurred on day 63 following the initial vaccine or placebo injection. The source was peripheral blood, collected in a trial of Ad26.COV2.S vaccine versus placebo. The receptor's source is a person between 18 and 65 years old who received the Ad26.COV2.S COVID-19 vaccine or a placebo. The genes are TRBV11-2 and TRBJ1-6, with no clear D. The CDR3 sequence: CASSQSGEGNSPLHF. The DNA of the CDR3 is TGTGCCAGCAGCCAATCCGGTGAGGGTAATTCACCCCTCCACTTT.